These T cell receptor beta chains were read from a single sample in a study of T-cell reconstitution after alpha-beta-depleted transplantation in children. MiXCR was run by TCRdb on the PCR reads, yielding one entry per CDR3 protein. The table lists 600,000 to 700,000 distinct CDR3 sequences, approximately 16% of them singletons, with approximately 1% in the top ten. Specimen: PBMCs from the stem cell graft donor, collected from the stem cell graft. The receptors were sampled from a human donor who donated a stem cell graft to a child with acute myeloid leukemia. Both conserved end residues are part of each CDR3. A D gene is named only where the DNA matches it firmly. Size values are once, few and many counts, or a class for expanded clones, and some rows have none.

D,size,J,V,DNA,CDR3
.,many,TRBJ2-7,TRBV20-1,TGCAGTGCTAGACTGCCAGGGCGCGCAGCCGAGCAGTACTTC,CSARLPGRAAEQYF
.,.,TRBJ2-2,TRBV15,TGTGCCACCAGCAGAGGTGGAGGGGAGAACACCGGGGAGCTGTTTTTT,CATSRGGGENTGELFF
.,.,TRBJ1-2,TRBV6-1,TGTGCCAGCAGTGAAGGAACAAAGTGGGGCTACACCTTC,CASSEGTKWGYTF
TRBD2,few,TRBJ2-1,TRBV6-2/TRBV6-3,TGTGCCAGCAGTTACCCGGGACTAGCGGGGGCCATGGCCAACTCCTACAATGAGCAGTTCTTC,CASSYPGLAGAMANSYNEQFF
TRBD1,many,TRBJ1-5,TRBV12-3/TRBV12-4,TGTGCCAGCAGTTTGGGGACAGGGTTTGGTCAGCCCCAGCATTTT,CASSLGTGFGQPQHF
TRBD1,many,TRBJ1-1,TRBV20-1,TGCAGTGCTCCCCGACAGGGTGGAACTGAAGCTTTCTTT,CSAPRQGGTEAFF
.,once,TRBJ1-3,TRBV7-2,TGTGCCAGCAGCTTCGCGACAGGCCCCTCTACTGGAAACACCATATATTTT,CASSFATGPSTGNTIYF
.,.,TRBJ1-5,TRBV11-2,TGTGCCAGCAGCCCTATGGGGGGGCGCGATCAGCCCCAGCATTTT,CASSPMGGRDQPQHF
.,many,TRBJ2-2,TRBV20-1,TGCAGTGCTAGAGATGTCGAGATGGCCGGGGAGCTGTTTTTT,CSARDVEMAGELFF
.,many,TRBJ1-2,TRBV12-3/TRBV12-4,TGTGCCAGCGGAGGGGATGGTGGCTACACCTTC,CASGGDGGYTF
.,many,TRBJ1-2,TRBV20-1,TGCAGTGCCATAGACTCAAACGGGGGACGTAACTATGGCTACACCTTC,CSAIDSNGGRNYGYTF
.,many,TRBJ1-6,TRBV9,TGTGCCAGCAGCCCCCAAGAATATTCACCCCTCCACTTT,CASSPQEYSPLHF
TRBD2,.,TRBJ2-3,TRBV20-1,TGCAGTGCTAGCGGGGGGACCTCCACAGATACGCAGTATTTT,CSASGGTSTDTQYF
TRBD1,few,TRBJ2-2,TRBV28,TGTGCCAGCAGCCATGGTCAGGGGGCGCGGACCGGGGAGCTGTTTTTT,CASSHGQGARTGELFF
TRBD1,many,TRBJ2-1,TRBV4-3,TGCGCCAGCAGCTCCCGGGACAGAGGAGTCGATGAGCAGTTCTTC,CASSSRDRGVDEQFF
.,few,TRBJ1-5,TRBV5-1,TGCGCCAGCAGCGCAGAGGTGACCGGGCAGCCCCAGCATTTT,CASSAEVTGQPQHF
TRBD2,many,TRBJ2-5,TRBV7-2,TGTGCCAGCAGCGAAGGGACTAGCGGGGGGCAAGGGACCCAGTACTTC,CASSEGTSGGQGTQYF
.,many,TRBJ2-4,TRBV20-1,TGCAGTGCTGGAAGGTTGGGGGGTATTGGCAAAAACATTCAGTACTTC,CSAGRLGGIGKNIQYF
TRBD1,many,TRBJ1-1,TRBV6-5,TGTGCCAGCAGTTACATCAGGGGGTACACTGAAGCTTTCTTT,CASSYIRGYTEAFF
TRBD2,few,TRBJ2-1,TRBV28,TGTGCCAGCAGCTCCCCCCTCTCTAGCGGGGATTACAATGAGCAGTTCTTC,CASSSPLSSGDYNEQFF
.,.,TRBJ2-3,TRBV12-3/TRBV12-4,TGTGCCAGCAGCGGGATTAGCACAGATACGCAGTATTTT,CASSGISTDTQYF
TRBD1,few,TRBJ2-3,TRBV7-9,TGTGCCAGCAGCGCAACAGGGGACGGCACAGATACGCAGTATTTT,CASSATGDGTDTQYF
TRBD2,.,TRBJ2-1,TRBV7-2,TGTGCCAGCAGCCCAAGCGGGGGAAACACCAATGAGCAGTTCTTC,CASSPSGGNTNEQFF
.,many,TRBJ2-7,TRBV5-1,TGCGCCAGCAGCTTCAGTACCGTCGGTCCATTACCCTCCTACGAGCAGTACTTC,CASSFSTVGPLPSYEQYF
.,few,TRBJ1-2,TRBV6-2/TRBV6-3,TGTGCCAGCAGCCAGGAGATTGCCACCTATGGCTACACCTTC,CASSQEIATYGYTF
TRBD1,many,TRBJ1-4,TRBV20-1,TGCAGTGCATACAAGGGGAAGGGGGCTGAAAAACTGTTTTTT,CSAYKGKGAEKLFF
TRBD2,few,TRBJ2-1,TRBV7-3,TGTGCCAGCAGCCCTACGGGACTAGCAACCCATGAGCAGTTCTTC,CASSPTGLATHEQFF
.,many,TRBJ1-6,TRBV20-1,TGCAGTGCGACGAGTTCCGGGGGTTATAATTCACCCCTCCACTTT,CSATSSGGYNSPLHF
TRBD2,.,TRBJ2-3,TRBV5-6,TGTGCCAGCAGCTGGGGGGTTACCGGGGGGGGAGATACGCAGTATTTT,CASSWGVTGGGDTQYF
TRBD1,many,TRBJ1-2,TRBV7-2,TGTGCCAGCAGCGCCGGGACAGGGTACGGGCATCTTTATGGCTACACCTTC,CASSAGTGYGHLYGYTF
.,.,TRBJ2-1,TRBV7-9,TGTGCCAGCAGCTCCAAGGGCCTTTACAATGAGCAGTTCTTC,CASSSKGLYNEQFF
TRBD2,.,TRBJ2-1,TRBV5-1,TGCGCCAGCCGAACAACTAGCGGGATTAACAATGAGCAGTTCTTC,CASRTTSGINNEQFF
TRBD2,.,TRBJ2-1,TRBV20-1,TGCAGTACCTCGAGGGCTAGCGGGGGAGCCGAGCAGTTCTTC,CSTSRASGGAEQFF
.,many,TRBJ2-5,TRBV20-1,TGCAGTGCTAGAAACGCCCTAACAGAGACCCAGTACTTC,CSARNALTETQYF
.,many,TRBJ2-1,TRBV20-1,TGCAGTGCTAGACCGGGGGCTGGGAGCTCCTACAATGAGCAGTTCTTC,CSARPGAGSSYNEQFF
.,few,TRBJ2-1,TRBV20-1,TGCAGTGCTAGAGCAGCCACGGGTGAGCAGTTCTTC,CSARAATGEQFF
.,.,TRBJ2-1,TRBV4-3,TGCGCCAGCAGCCAAGACCTCACTTGGGGACCCTACAATGAGCAGTTCTTC,CASSQDLTWGPYNEQFF
.,.,TRBJ2-3,TRBV24-1,TGTGCCACCAGTTTACCCATCACAGATACGCAGTATTTT,CATSLPITDTQYF
TRBD1,.,TRBJ2-3,TRBV28,TGTGCCAGCAGCGAGGACAGGAGCACAGATACGCAGTATTTT,CASSEDRSTDTQYF
TRBD2,many,TRBJ2-1,TRBV20-1,TGCAGTGCTAGAGATCATAATAGCGGGGGGGCGGAGCAGTTCTTC,CSARDHNSGGAEQFF
.,many,TRBJ2-7,TRBV6-5,TGTGCCAGCAGGTACAAGGGCGAGCAGTACTTC,CASRYKGEQYF
.,.,TRBJ2-5,TRBV30,TGTGCCTGGAAACCCGAGACAGAGACCCAGTACTTC,CAWKPETETQYF
.,.,TRBJ1-3,TRBV30,TGTGCCTCAGGGGCTGGAAACACCATATATTTT,CASGAGNTIYF
.,many,TRBJ2-1,TRBV12-3/TRBV12-4,TGTGCCAGCAGTTTTACATATGGCCCCAATGAGCAGTTCTTC,CASSFTYGPNEQFF
.,few,TRBJ2-5,TRBV7-2,TGTGCCAGCAGCTTAACGGCGGGGGCCTCCGGGGTGACCCAGTACTTC,CASSLTAGASGVTQYF
.,.,TRBJ1-1,TRBV6-6,TGTGCCAGCATTCAATCGCGTGCTGAAGCTTTCTTT,CASIQSRAEAFF
TRBD2,few,TRBJ2-3,TRBV7-9,TGTGCCAGCTCAATCAGCCTAGCGGGGGTCCTAGATACGCAGTATTTT,CASSISLAGVLDTQYF
.,many,TRBJ1-1,TRBV7-6,TGTGCCAGCAGCTTATCAGCCGAGTTCGGAGACACTGAAGCTTTCTTT,CASSLSAEFGDTEAFF
.,many,TRBJ2-3,TRBV20-1,TGCAGTGTCCCCACAGGGGAGGGGTACACAGATACGCAGTATTTT,CSVPTGEGYTDTQYF